This T cell receptor (beta chain) was found in a study of CD8 T cells in Susac syndrome. Findings and limits, study-wide: That the number of individuals in its TCR sequencing and HLA analysis was relatively small was acknowledged by the study.

RNA in amounts of roughly 0.5 to 1 ug was reverse transcribed with random hexamers. TCRdb processed the immunoSEQ multiplex PCR reads anew with MiXCR; each CDR3 protein has one entry. This table has 100,000 to 150,000 distinct CDR3 sequences, 85% to 95% appearing once. Sequencing targeted TCR beta in blood CD8+ and CD4+ T cells. For this clonotype: Its specificity is not known.

The sample consisted of CD8+ T cells from PBMCs. This clonotype was obtained from a human donor with Susac syndrome.

For the CDR3, the DNA is TGTGCCTGCCCTACAGGGAGCTACGAGCAGTACTTC. It specifies CACPTGSYEQYF. This rearrangement joins TRBV30 to TRBJ2-7, with D tentatively TRBD1 (6 bases). Trimming cost V 6 bases and J 3 bases, with 12 bases left between them. CDR1 is GTSNPN, CDR2 SVGIG, per germline (reference sequence). The CDR3 runs to 12 residues.